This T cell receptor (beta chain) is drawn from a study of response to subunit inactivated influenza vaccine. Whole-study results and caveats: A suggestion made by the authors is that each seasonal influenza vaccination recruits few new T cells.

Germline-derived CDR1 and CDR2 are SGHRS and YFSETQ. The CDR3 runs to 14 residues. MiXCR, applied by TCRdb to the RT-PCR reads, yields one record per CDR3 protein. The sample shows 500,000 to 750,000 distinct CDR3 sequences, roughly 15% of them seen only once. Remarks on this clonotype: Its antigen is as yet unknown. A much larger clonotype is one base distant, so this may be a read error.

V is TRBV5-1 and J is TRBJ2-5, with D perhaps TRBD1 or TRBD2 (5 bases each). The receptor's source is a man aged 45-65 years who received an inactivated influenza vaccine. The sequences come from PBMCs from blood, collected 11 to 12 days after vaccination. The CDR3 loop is CASSLGGRQETHYF. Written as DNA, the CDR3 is TGCGCCAGCAGCTTGGGGGGACGGCAAGAGACCCACTACTTC.